The 17 T cell receptor beta chains below all came from one sample that was sequenced in a study of shared clonotypes between healthy human individuals. The method was immunoSEQ multiplex PCR; TCRdb's version includes in-frame clones alone and lacks a portion of them. The sample has roughly 1 million clones, approximately 70% seen once. The sequencing input was memory CD4+ T cells sorted from blood. Regarding subset: CD45RA-negative fraction. These receptors all stem from a man between 18 and 29 years old in good health.

The rearrangement uses TRBV7-6 and TRBJ2-1; TRBD1 or TRBD2 may be the D gene (5 bases each). The germline V and J ends were trimmed by 4 bases and 5 bases, with 9 bases remaining between them. This CDR3 is 13 amino acids long. Per germline, CDR1 SGHVS and CDR2 FNYEAQ. Here the CDR3 DNA reads TGTGCCAGCAGCTGGGGACCTGACAATGAGCAGTTCTTC. Translation: CASSWGPDNEQFF.

This clone is termed medium-sized (0.01 to 0.1%). V is TRBV5-4 and J is TRBJ2-3, with D perhaps TRBD1 (5 bases). The CDR3 is made up of 15 amino acids. The germline CDR1 and CDR2 sequences are SGHNT and YYREEE (reference sequence). Trimming shortened V by 2 bases and J by 2 bases, and 12 bases separated the two germline ends. This chain's CDR3 is CASSLDRGVTDTQYF. The DNA for the CDR3 is TGTGCCAGCAGCTTAGATAGGGGCGTCACAGATACGCAGTATTTT.

This chain joins TRBV2 and TRBJ2-7, with D perhaps assigned TRBD1 or TRBD2 (6 bases each). Germline lookup yields CDR1 SNHLY and CDR2 FYNNEI. V was clipped by 11 bases and J by 5 bases, with 22 bases between them. This CDR3 has 14 amino acids. The CDR3 spells CAGSLDVGGDEQYF. CDR3 DNA sequence: TGTGCCGGTAGCCTCGACGTCGGGGGCGACGAGCAGTACTTC. Variable domain in full (rest from reference TRBV2 and TRBJ2-7): EPEVTQTPSHQVTQMGQEVILRCVPISNHLYFYWYRQILGQKVEFLVSFYNNEISEKSEIFDDQFSVERPDGSNFTLKIRSTKLEDSAMYFCAGSLDVGGDEQYFGPGTRLTVT.

This clone came up a few times. The chain has TRBV2 and TRBJ1-2; D unresolved. Germline loops: CDR1 SNHLY, CDR2 FYNNEI. V lost 3 bases to trimming and J lost 4 bases, with 9 bases between them. This CDR3 region has 13 residues. The CDR3: CASSEIGSYGYTF. The CDR3 nucleotides read TGTGCCAGCAGTGAGATAGGGAGCTATGGCTACACCTTC. The entire variable domain, with the rest obtained from reference TRBV2 and TRBJ1-2, is as follows: EPEVTQTPSHQVTQMGQEVILRCVPISNHLYFYWYRQILGQKVEFLVSFYNNEISEKSEIFDDQFSVERPDGSNFTLKIRSTKLEDSAMYFCASSEIGSYGYTFGSGTRLTVV.

The chain has TRBV25-1 and TRBJ2-7; a weak D match, TRBD1 (6 bases). The CDR3 is 16 residues long. The V end lost 4 bases, the J end lost 3 bases, and 19 bases lay between the germline ends. The germline gives CDR1 MGHDK, CDR2 SYGVNS. For the CDR3, the DNA is TGTGCCAGCAGTGCCTCACCCGGCAGGGGACACTACGAGCAGTACTTC. Its translation is CASSASPGRGHYEQYF.

In its sample, this clone was seen a few times. This chain links TRBV11-3 with TRBJ2-2, with a weak D call TRBD2 (5 bases). CDR1 SGHNT and CDR2 YENEEA come from the germline V gene. V lost 4 bases, J lost 6 bases, and 18 bases lay in between. The CDR3 is 16 amino acids. CDR3 sequence: CASSSGDSVVSGELFF. CDR3 bases: TGTGCCAGCAGCTCCGGCGATAGCGTGGTATCCGGGGAGCTGTTTTTT.

This chain uses TRBV5-4 with TRBJ1-1; 9 nucleotides line up with TRBD1. The CDR3 is made up of 15 amino acids. Per the germline V gene, CDR1 is SGHNT and CDR2 is YYREEE (reference sequence). J was trimmed by 6 bases and V by 5 bases; bases with no gene match: 11. CDR3 DNA: TGTGCCAGCAGGGGGGCAACAGGGGGCCAATCTGAAGCTTTCTTT. As protein: CASRGATGGQSEAFF.

This chain joins TRBV6-5 and TRBJ1-1, with a weak D call TRBD1 (6 bases). The CDR3 covers 16 residues. Deletions cut 4 bases from V and 0 bases from J, with 15 bases between. Germline loops: CDR1 MNHEY, CDR2 SVGAGI. The DNA of the CDR3 is TGTGCCAGCAGTTTTGACAGGTACAGGGTGAACACTGAAGCTTTCTTT. Translated, it gives CASSFDRYRVNTEAFF.

The rearrangement joins TRBV5-1 to TRBJ2-5, with a weak D call TRBD2 (7 bases). With 4 bases removed from V and 2 bases from J, the gap between germline ends came to 18 bases. The CDR3 loop spans 16 amino acids. Germline CDR1 reads SGHRS; CDR2 reads YFSETQ. The CDR3 spells CASSMGASSGQETQYF. The CDR3 region has the DNA TGCGCCAGCAGCATGGGGGCGTCTAGCGGACAAGAGACCCAGTACTTC. The complete variable domain, with remaining parts taken from reference TRBV5-1 and TRBJ2-5, reads KAGVTQTPRYLIKTRGQQVTLSCSPISGHRSVSWYQQTPGQGLQFLFEYFSETQRNKGNFPGRFSGRQFSNSRSEMNVSTLELGDSALYLCASSMGASSGQETQYFGPGTRLLVL.

The chain combines TRBV5-1 with TRBJ1-3; D is possibly TRBD1 (5 bases). Trimming took off 0 bases at V and 8 bases at J, with 9 bases between the two ends. Germline V CDR1 and CDR2: SGHRS, YFSETQ. This CDR3 contains 13 residues. CDR3: CASSLGGSDTIYF. For the CDR3, the DNA is TGCGCCAGCAGCTTGGGGGGCTCAGACACCATATATTTT.

The genes are TRBV5-4 and TRBJ1-1, with 10 bases that match TRBD1. The CDR3 sequence is 14 residues long. V lost 4 bases and J lost 5; bases outside the gene matches: 5. CDR1 and CDR2 from the germline V gene are SGHNT and YYREEE (reference sequence). CDR3 region: CASSGDRGSTEAFF. In DNA form, the CDR3 reads TGTGCCAGCAGCGGGGACAGGGGAAGTACTGAAGCTTTCTTT.

This chain links TRBV9 with TRBJ2-2; a weak D match, TRBD1 (6 bases). CDR1 and CDR2 (germline): SGDLS, YYNGEE. V shed 2 bases and J shed 5 bases, with 7 bases lying between them. CDR3 length equals 13 residues. The CDR3 region has the DNA TGTGCCAGCAGCGTCGGGACAACCGGGGAGCTGTTTTTT. It specifies CASSVGTTGELFF.

V and J are TRBV11-2 and TRBJ2-2; D remains ambiguous. The germline V gene encodes CDR1 SGHAT and CDR2 FQNNGV. V was trimmed by 0 bases and J by 4 bases, leaving 6 bases between them. The CDR3 length is 14 residues. The CDR3 coding sequence is TGTGCCAGCAGCTTAGATGGTTTCACCGGGGAGCTGTTTTTT. Translated, it gives CASSLDGFTGELFF.

The chain carries TRBV4-1 and TRBJ2-7, with TRBD1 identical over 7 bases. In germline, CDR1 is MGHRA, CDR2 YSYEKL. The CDR3 is 16 amino acids. With 4 bases clipped from V and 3 bases from J, the junction kept 12 bases outside the gene matches. CDR3 DNA sequence: TGCGCCAGCAGCCGCACCGTTACAGGGGCGGACTACGAGCAGTACTTC. This translates into CASSRTVTGADYEQYF.

The V call is TRBV6-6, the J call TRBJ2-3; TRBD2 matches 7 bases. This CDR3 contains 13 residues. Trimming at V came to 8 bases and at J to 2 bases, leaving 4 bases not matched to a gene. The V gene's germline CDR1 is MNHNY and CDR2 SVGAGI (reference sequence). DNA of the CDR3: TGTGCCAGCGACGGGGGGACCACAGATACGCAGTATTTT. Amino acids: CASDGGTTDTQYF.

V gene TRBV15 combines with J gene TRBJ1-5; TRBD1 might be the D (6 bases). This CDR3 spans 19 amino acids. The V gene's germline CDR1 is LNHNV and CDR2 YYDKDF (reference sequence). V lost 0 bases and J 2 bases, leaving 20 bases between the germline ends. CDR3 sequence: CATSRDSWRGAGRNQPQHF. Written as DNA, the CDR3 is TGTGCCACCAGCAGAGACAGTTGGAGGGGGGCGGGACGCAATCAGCCCCAGCATTTT.

This chain links TRBV7-6 with TRBJ1-1, with D unclear. This CDR3 region has 14 residues. The germline CDR1 and CDR2 sequences are SGHVS and FNYEAQ. V gave up 5 bases and J gave up 1 base, with 11 bases separating them. The CDR3 reads CASSRGNWNTEAFF. The CDR3 DNA sequence: TGTGCCAGCAGCCGCGGTAATTGGAACACTGAAGCTTTCTTT.